This TCR beta chain was found in a study of blood T cell repertoires in COVID-19. The germline CDR1 and CDR2 sequences are LNHDA and SQIVND (reference sequence). The CDR3 has 17 residues. Trimming shortened V by 4 bases and J by 3 bases, and 21 bases separated the two germline ends. Sequencing used immunoSEQ multiplex PCR; TCRdb keeps in-frame clones, though not all of them. There are some 130,000 clones in the sample; 85% occur only once, and approximately 4.3% lies in the top ten. This TCR derives from a human donor in a cohort sampled during active COVID-19. This rearrangement joins TRBV19 to TRBJ1-1; D might be TRBD1 (5 bases). The sequencing sample was made of peripheral blood. CDR3 DNA: TGTGCCAGTAGTAGAGATACCCGGGGGGGGGTCGACACTGAAGCTTTCTTT. This translates into CASSRDTRGGVDTEAFF. Full variable domain (remainder filled in from reference TRBV19 and TRBJ1-1): DGGITQSPKYLFRKEGQNVTLSCEQNLNHDAMYWYRQDPGQGLRLIYYSQIVNDFQKGDIAEGYSVSREKKESFPLTVTSAQKNPTAFYLCASSRDTRGGVDTEAFFGQGTRLTVV.